The clone carrying this T cell receptor beta chain has just a few counts. Its antigen is currently unknown. The entry originates in a study of identical twins. Germline V CDR1 and CDR2: MNHNS, SASEGT. The CDR3 totals 16 residues. Unmatched junction bases numbered 10, after V lost 5 bases and J lost 2 bases. Study-wide results and limits: Beta out-of-frame sequences showed weaker excess sharing between twins.

TCRdb fed the 5' RACE reads into MiXCR, producing one record per CDR3 protein. The repertoire holds about 520,000 distinct CDR3 sequences, with 20% to 25% as singletons. The sample was also reused in another study, on T cells expressing NK-cell markers.

This sequence originates from a woman under 30 in good health. The source material was CD4+ T cells sorted from blood. The rearrangement joins TRBV6-1 to TRBJ2-3, with 7 bases identical to TRBD2. CDR3 amino acids: CASSPSSGAPTDTQYF. The CDR3 bases are TGTGCCAGCAGTCCTTCCAGCGGGGCCCCCACAGATACGCAGTATTTT.